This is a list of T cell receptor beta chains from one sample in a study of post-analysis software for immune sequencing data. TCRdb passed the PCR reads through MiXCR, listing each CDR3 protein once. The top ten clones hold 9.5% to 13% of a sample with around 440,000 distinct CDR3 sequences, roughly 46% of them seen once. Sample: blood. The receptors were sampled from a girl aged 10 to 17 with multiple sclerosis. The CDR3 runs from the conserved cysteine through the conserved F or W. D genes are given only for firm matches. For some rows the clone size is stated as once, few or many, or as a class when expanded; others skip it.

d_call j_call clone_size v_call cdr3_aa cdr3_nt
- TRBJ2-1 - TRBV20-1 CSARNNEQFF TGCAGTGCTAGAAACAATGAGCAGTTCTTC
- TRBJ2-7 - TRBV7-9 CASSLAAGNSYEQYF TGTGCCAGCAGCTTAGCGGCCGGAAACTCCTACGAGCAGTACTTC
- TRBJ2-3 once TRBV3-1 CASSQADSADTQYF TGTGCCAGCAGCCAAGCGGATTCTGCAGATACGCAGTATTTT
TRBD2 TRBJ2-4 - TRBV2 CASRSGLIKNIQYF TGTGCCAGCAGATCGGGACTAATCAAAAACATTCAGTACTTC
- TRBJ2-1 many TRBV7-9 CASSGVSEQFF TGTGCCAGCAGCGGTGTATCTGAGCAGTTCTTC
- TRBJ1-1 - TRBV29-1 CSATGNTEAFF TGCAGCGCAACAGGTAACACTGAAGCTTTCTTT
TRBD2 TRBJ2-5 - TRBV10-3 CAIKASGSQETQYF TGTGCCATCAAGGCTAGCGGGAGCCAAGAGACCCAGTACTTC
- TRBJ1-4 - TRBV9 CASSVNPDGPEEKLFF TGTGCCAGCAGCGTAAACCCTGACGGTCCGGAGGAAAAACTGTTTTTT
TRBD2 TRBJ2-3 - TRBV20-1 CGARGGRAPGTQYF TGCGGTGCTAGAGGCGGGAGAGCCCCAGGGACGCAGTATTTT
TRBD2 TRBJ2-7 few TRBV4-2 CASSHGGGTSGAYEQYF TGTGCCAGCAGCCATGGGGGCGGGACTAGCGGTGCCTACGAGCAGTACTTC
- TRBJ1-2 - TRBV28 CASSPPLQGGYGYTF TGTGCCAGCAGTCCCCCCTTGCAGGGAGGATATGGCTACACCTTC
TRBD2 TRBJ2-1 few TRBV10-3 CAIDSGRGEQFF TGTGCCATCGATAGCGGGAGAGGTGAGCAGTTCTTC
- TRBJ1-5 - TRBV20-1 CSARRDGYQPQHF TGCAGTGCTAGACGAGACGGGTATCAGCCCCAGCATTTT
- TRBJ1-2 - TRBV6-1 CASKATGPSVGYTF TGTGCCAGCAAGGCCACAGGCCCTTCGGTCGGCTACACCTTC
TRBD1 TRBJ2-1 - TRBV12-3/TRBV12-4 CASTIPRTGTIPSYNEQFF TGTGCCAGCACCATCCCTAGGACAGGGACAATACCCTCCTACAATGAGCAGTTCTTC
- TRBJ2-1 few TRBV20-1 CSARDAGTANEQFF TGCAGTGCTAGAGATGCGGGGACTGCCAATGAGCAGTTCTTC
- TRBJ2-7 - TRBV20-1 CSVRGPAYEQYF TGCAGTGTTCGGGGACCGGCGTACGAGCAGTACTTC
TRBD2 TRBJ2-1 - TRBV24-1 CATSDQLAGGNEQFF TGTGCCACCAGTGATCAACTAGCGGGAGGCAATGAGCAGTTCTTC
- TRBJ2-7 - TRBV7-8 CASSPQLGEQYF TGTGCCAGCAGCCCACAATTGGGGGAGCAGTACTTC
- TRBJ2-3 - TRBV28 CASSASEGADTQYF TGTGCCAGCAGTGCCTCCGAGGGGGCAGATACGCAGTATTTT
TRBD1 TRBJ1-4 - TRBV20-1 CSTIRQGGEKLFF TGCAGCACGATAAGACAGGGTGGCGAAAAACTGTTTTTT
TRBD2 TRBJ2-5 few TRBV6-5 CASSPNPGTSVETQYF TGTGCCAGCAGCCCTAATCCCGGGACTAGTGTCGAGACCCAGTACTTC
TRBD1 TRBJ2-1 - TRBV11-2 CASSGQGAQTNEQFF TGTGCCAGCAGCGGACAGGGGGCGCAAACCAATGAGCAGTTCTTC
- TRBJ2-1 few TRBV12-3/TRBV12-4 CASNQPGRGDEQFF TGTGCCAGCAACCAACCGGGACGAGGCGATGAGCAGTTCTTC
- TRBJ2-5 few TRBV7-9 CASSRIGSNQETQYF TGTGCCAGCAGCCGAATTGGATCTAATCAAGAGACCCAGTACTTC
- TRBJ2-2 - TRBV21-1 CASSKRGGSTGELFF TGTGCCAGCAGCAAAAGGGGGGGGAGCACCGGGGAGCTGTTTTTT
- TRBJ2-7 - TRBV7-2 CASSTDRRDEQYF TGTGCCAGCAGCACCGACAGGCGGGACGAGCAGTACTTC
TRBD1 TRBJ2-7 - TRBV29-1 CSVGTAYEQYF TGCAGCGTCGGGACAGCCTACGAGCAGTACTTC
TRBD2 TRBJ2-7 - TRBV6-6 CASSYSAPSGINEQYF TGTGCCAGCAGTTACTCGGCGCCTAGCGGGATCAACGAGCAGTACTTC
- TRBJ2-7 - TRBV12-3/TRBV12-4 CASSSAGQPRGYEQYF TGTGCCAGCAGTTCAGCGGGACAGCCGAGGGGCTACGAGCAGTACTTC
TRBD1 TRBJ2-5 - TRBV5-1 CASSRYMSTGKEETQYF TGCGCCAGCAGCCGGTATATGTCGACAGGGAAAGAAGAGACCCAGTACTTC
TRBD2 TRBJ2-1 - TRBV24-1 CATRTSGRINEQFF TGTGCCACCCGGACTAGCGGGAGAATCAATGAGCAGTTCTTC
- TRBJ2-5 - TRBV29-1 CSVVQDSGGEQYF TGCAGCGTTGTGCAGGATAGCGGCGGTGAGCAGTACTTC
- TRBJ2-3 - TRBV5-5 CASSLSRGVDTQYF TGTGCCAGCAGCTTGTCTAGGGGCGTGGATACGCAGTATTTT
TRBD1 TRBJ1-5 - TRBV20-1 CSARGGTDFNQPQHF TGCAGTGCTAGAGGCGGGACAGATTTCAATCAGCCCCAGCATTTT
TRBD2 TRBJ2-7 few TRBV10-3 CAISELVLGGTYEQYF TGTGCCATCAGTGAGTTGGTATTGGGAGGGACCTACGAGCAGTACTTC
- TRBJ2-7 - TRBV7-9 CASSLELGERGNYEQYF TGTGCCAGCAGCTTAGAATTGGGGGAGAGGGGCAACTACGAGCAGTACTTC
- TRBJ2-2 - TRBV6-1 CASSEVGLDTGELFF TGTGCCAGCAGTGAAGTCGGATTGGACACCGGGGAGCTGTTTTTT
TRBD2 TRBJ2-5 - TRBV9 CASSAGREWETQYF TGTGCCAGCAGCGCCGGGCGGGAGTGGGAGACCCAGTACTTC
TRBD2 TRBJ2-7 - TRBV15 CATRQLAGGPYDEQYF TGTGCCACCAGACAACTAGCGGGAGGACCCTACGACGAGCAGTACTTC
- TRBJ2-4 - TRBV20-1 CSARKDPVDKNIQYF TGCAGTGCTAGAAAGGACCCGGTAGACAAAAACATTCAGTACTTC